The 10 T cell receptor beta chains below all came from one sample that was sequenced in a study of cytomegalovirus exposure and HLA in healthy donors. It was with 60 Vbeta and 13 Jbeta primers that the PCR ran. The data were produced by immunoSEQ multiplex PCR, yet TCRdb's version contains in-frame clones alone and is incomplete. The data show roughly 140,000 clones, 80% seen once. The source material was PBMCs. The receptors originated from a man aged 35-49 years in good health and CMV-seronegative.

V is TRBV11-3 and J is TRBJ2-7; no clear D gene. This CDR3 comprises 14 residues. V was clipped by 5 bases and J by 6 bases, with 17 bases between them. The germline V gene encodes CDR1 SGHNT and CDR2 YENEEA. The CDR3 nucleotides read TGTGCCAGCAGCCCGGGTGCAGCCCCTAGCGAGCAGTACTTC. Its translation: CASSPGAAPSEQYF.

This sequence joins TRBV4-2 and TRBJ2-3, with D possibly TRBD2 on 6 matching bases. Germline CDR1 LGHNA, CDR2 YNFKEQ. Trimming left V 0 bases short and J 1 base short, with 17 bases between. The CDR3 covers 18 residues. The CDR3 is CASSQEVVAGSGTDTQYF. DNA for the CDR3: TGTGCCAGCAGCCAAGAAGTCGTGGCGGGGTCGGGCACAGATACGCAGTATTTT.

The gene calls are TRBV7-6 and TRBJ2-5; maybe TRBD2 (6 bases). The CDR3 runs 13 residues. The germline V gene has CDR1 SGHVS and CDR2 FNYEAQ. V lost 2 bases and J 7 bases, leaving 11 bases between the germline ends. The CDR3, as DNA: TGTGCCAGCAGCTTATCTGTGGAGGGGACCCAGTACTTC. Protein: CASSLSVEGTQYF.

V gene TRBV2 combines with J gene TRBJ2-2; TRBD1 matches at 7 bases. Germline CDR1 is SNHLY and CDR2 is FYNNEI. The junction had 9 bases not matched to a gene; V was cut back by 7 bases and J by 1 base. This CDR3 spans 16 amino acids. The CDR3 nucleotides are TGTGCCAGCACAGGGGGTCGGGGCTGGAACACCGGGGAGCTGTTTTTT. The encoded protein is CASTGGRGWNTGELFF.

The count of this clone is one. The chain couples TRBV2 to TRBJ1-1; 7 nucleotides line up with TRBD1. The length of the CDR3 is 18 residues. Germline values: CDR1 SNHLY, CDR2 FYNNEI. Unmatched junction bases numbered 20, after V lost 6 bases and J lost 4 bases. The DNA of the CDR3 is TGTGCCAGCAGGACCCTTGGCGTCGCAGGGGGACTTAGCACTGAAGCTTTCTTT. Translated: CASRTLGVAGGLSTEAFF.

The chain links TRBV10-1 to TRBJ2-3; 7 bases map to TRBD1. There are 15 residues in the CDR3. The V gene's germline CDR1 is WNHNN and CDR2 SYGVQD (reference sequence). J gave up 0 bases and V 3 bases, and 3 bases lay outside the gene matches. CDR3 sequence: CASSEDRVSTDTQYF. The CDR3 DNA is TGCGCCAGCAGTGAAGACAGGGTGAGCACAGATACGCAGTATTTT.

This chain joins TRBV10-3 and TRBJ1-5; TRBD1 matches 9 bases. Unmatched junction bases numbered 6, after V lost 6 bases and J lost 3 bases. Germline V lookup: CDR1 ENHRY, CDR2 SYGVKD. The CDR3 is 15 residues long. CDR3 DNA: TGTGCCATCAGCCCGGGACAGGGAAACAATCAGCCCCAGCATTTT. Its protein is CAISPGQGNNQPQHF.

CDR3 sequence (DNA): TGCGCCAGCAGCTTACAGGGGGTTGTAAGAGATACGCAGTATTTT. Encoded protein: CASSLQGVVRDTQYF. This chain links TRBV5-1 with TRBJ2-3; 8 bases agree with TRBD1. Per germline, CDR1 SGHRS and CDR2 YFSETQ. The CDR3 covers 15 residues. V shed 2 bases, J shed 5 bases, and the junction held 7 bases outside the gene matches.

This chain uses TRBV6-4 with TRBJ2-2; 8 bases line up with TRBD2. Germline V CDR1 and CDR2: MRHNA, SNTAGT. V lost 5 bases, J lost 6 bases, and 5 bases stayed unmatched. The CDR3 covers 14 residues. The CDR3 loop reads CASSLSGGSGELFF. CDR3 in DNA: TGTGCCAGCAGTCTCAGCGGGGGATCCGGGGAGCTGTTTTTT.

The V and J genes are TRBV29-1 and TRBJ2-7, with 11 positions matching TRBD2. There are 15 residues in the CDR3. V shed 4 bases and J 3 bases; nucleotides not matched to a gene: 8. Looked up from germline, CDR1 is SQVTM and CDR2 is ANQGSEA. The CDR3 bases are TGCAGCGTTGCTCTAGCGGGGGGTGGTGGCTACGAGCAGTACTTC. Its translation is CSVALAGGGGYEQYF.